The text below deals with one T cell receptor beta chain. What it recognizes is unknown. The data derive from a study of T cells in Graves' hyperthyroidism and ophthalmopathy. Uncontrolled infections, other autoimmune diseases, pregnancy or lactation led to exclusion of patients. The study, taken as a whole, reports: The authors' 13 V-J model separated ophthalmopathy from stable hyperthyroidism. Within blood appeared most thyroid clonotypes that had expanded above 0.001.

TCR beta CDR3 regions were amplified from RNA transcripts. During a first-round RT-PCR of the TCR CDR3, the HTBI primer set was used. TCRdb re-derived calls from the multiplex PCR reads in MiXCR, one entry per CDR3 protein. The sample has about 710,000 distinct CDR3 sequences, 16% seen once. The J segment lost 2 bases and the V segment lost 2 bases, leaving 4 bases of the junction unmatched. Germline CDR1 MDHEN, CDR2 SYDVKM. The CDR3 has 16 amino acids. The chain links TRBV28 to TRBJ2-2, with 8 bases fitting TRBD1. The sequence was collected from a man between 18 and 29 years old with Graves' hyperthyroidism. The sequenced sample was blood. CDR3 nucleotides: TGTGCCAGCAGTTTAGGTGGACAGGGAAACACCGGGGAGCTGTTTTTT. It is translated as CASSLGGQGNTGELFF.